A single sample is the source of the 15 T cell receptor beta chains below, sequenced in a study of spatial heterogeneity in lung cancer. MiXCR was run by TCRdb on the 5' RACE reads, yielding one entry per CDR3 protein. Here the sample spans around 74,000 distinct CDR3 sequences, roughly 14% being singletons. The time point is: sample taken at primary tumor resection. The sequenced material consisted of unsorted whole RNA from tumor, nontumor lung or frozen PBMC. The sample here was PBMCs, taken at surgery. The receptors were sampled from a male donor with early-stage non-small cell lung cancer.

The rearrangement uses TRBV19 and TRBJ2-1, with D possibly TRBD2 on 5 matching bases. V shed 11 bases and J shed 6 bases, with 23 bases lying between them. Germline CDR1 reads LNHDA; CDR2 reads SQIVND (reference sequence). This CDR3 spans 15 amino acids. For the CDR3, the DNA is TGTGCCGCAGGCCTAGGGTCGGGATCGGGCAATGAGCAGTTCTTC. Translating it yields CAAGLGSGSGNEQFF. The whole variable domain, filled in from reference TRBV19 and TRBJ2-1, reads DGGITQSPKYLFRKEGQNVTLSCEQNLNHDAMYWYRQDPGQGLRLIYYSQIVNDFQKGDIAEGYSVSREKKESFPLTVTSAQKNPTAFYLCAAGLGSGSGNEQFFGPGTRLTVL.

This clonotype came up many times. This chain links TRBV12-3 or TRBV12-4 with TRBJ1-1; D is perhaps TRBD1 (6 bases). V was trimmed by 2 bases and J by 3 bases, leaving 7 bases between them. The CDR3 is 13 amino acids. CDR3 nucleotide sequence: TGTGCCAGCAGTTTAAAGGGGGACACTGAAGCTTTCTTT. Its translation: CASSLKGDTEAFF.

The J gene is TRBJ2-7, the V gene TRBV18; weak D call: TRBD1 (6 bases). The V gene's germline CDR1 is KGHSH and CDR2 LQKENI. The CDR3 length is 13 residues. V lost 6 bases, J lost 2 bases, and 11 bases lay in between. Here the CDR3 reads CASSPDRPYEQYF. In DNA form, the CDR3 reads TGTGCCAGCTCTCCGGACAGACCCTACGAGCAGTACTTC.

Ten or more counts support this clonotype. The chain employs TRBV30 and TRBJ2-7; TRBD2 matches at 9 bases. Germline CDR1 is GTSNPN and CDR2 is SVGIG (reference sequence). After removal of 3 bases from V and 2 bases from J, the junction contained 14 bases not matched to a gene. CDR3 length: 17 residues. CDR3 region: CAWSPPPRLAATYEQYF. The CDR3, as DNA: TGTGCCTGGAGCCCGCCCCCGAGACTAGCGGCGACCTACGAGCAGTACTTC.

This clonotype was observed a handful of times. The rearrangement links TRBV11-2 to TRBJ2-5, with D maybe TRBD1 (5 bases). The germline gives CDR1 SGHAT, CDR2 FQNNGV. The CDR3 is 14 residues long. V lost 5 bases to trimming and J lost 4 bases, with 14 bases between them. CDR3 bases: TGTGCCAGCAGCCCAAGACAGATAAGAGAGACCCAGTACTTC. It codes for CASSPRQIRETQYF.

In this sample, this clonotype turned up many times. V is TRBV3-1 and J is TRBJ1-5; no reliable D call. This CDR3 spans 14 amino acids. V shed 4 bases and J shed 0 bases, with 7 bases lying between them. Looked up from germline, CDR1 is LGHDT and CDR2 is YNNKEL (reference sequence). CDR3 region: CASSLQYSNQPQHF. CDR3 in DNA: TGTGCCAGCAGCCTCCAGTATAGCAATCAGCCCCAGCATTTT. Together with reference TRBV3-1 and TRBJ1-5, the CDR3 gives the full variable domain: DTAVSQTPKYLVTQMGNDKSIKCEQNLGHDTMYWYKQDSKKFLKIMFSYNNKELIINETVPNRFSPKSPDKAHLNLHINSLELGDSAVYFCASSLQYSNQPQHFGDGTRLSIL.

This clonotype has just a few counts. The chain couples TRBV27 to TRBJ1-2; TRBD1 agrees at 8 bases. This CDR3 is 14 amino acids long. V trimming: 8 bases; J trimming: 7 bases; junction bases outside the gene matches: 12. The germline CDR1 and CDR2 sequences are MNHEY and SMNVEV (reference sequence). The CDR3 nucleotides read TGTGCCAGCCATACGACAGGGGAGCAAGGTGGCTACACCTTC. As protein: CASHTTGEQGGYTF.

This clonotype has just one count. The chain recombines TRBV6-2 or TRBV6-3 with TRBJ2-2; the D gene is possibly TRBD1 (6 bases). The germline gives CDR1 MNHEY, CDR2 SVGEGT. CDR3 length equals 16 residues. Between the trimmed V and J ends, which lost 11 bases and 4 bases, there was a span of 23 bases. The CDR3 loop reads CAVTSDSPRFTGELFF. In nucleotides, the CDR3 is TGTGCCGTCACCTCGGACAGCCCCAGATTCACCGGGGAGCTGTTTTTT.

This clonotype has a count of ten or more. The V call is TRBV19, the J call TRBJ1-1; D is ambiguous. This CDR3 is built from 13 residues. In germline, CDR1 is LNHDA, CDR2 SQIVND (reference sequence). V lost 3 bases, J lost 1 base, and 6 bases lay in between. The CDR3 coding sequence is TGTGCCAGTAGTATCGCCGAGAACACTGAAGCTTTCTTT. It specifies CASSIAENTEAFF.

This clonotype was seen a handful of times. The rearrangement joins TRBV5-1 to TRBJ1-1; D is uncertain. The CDR3 runs to 14 residues. V shed 1 base and J shed 0 bases, with 7 bases lying between them. The V gene's germline CDR1 is SGHRS and CDR2 YFSETQ. The CDR3 protein is CASSLWPLNTEAFF. CDR3 in DNA: TGCGCCAGCAGCTTGTGGCCGTTGAACACTGAAGCTTTCTTT.

This clonotype has only a few counts. V is TRBV12-3 or TRBV12-4 and J is TRBJ1-5; D gene unclear. Trimming left V 4 bases short and J 8 bases short, with 9 bases between. This CDR3 contains 12 residues. CDR3 loop: CASSSTTKPQHF. The CDR3 bases are TGTGCCAGCAGTTCCACCACAAAGCCCCAGCATTTT.

This clonotype has a count of ten or more. This chain links TRBV4-2 with TRBJ2-1; no firm D call. Germline V gene lookup returns CDR1 LGHNA and CDR2 YNFKEQ. With 4 bases removed from V and 4 bases from J, the gap between germline ends came to 11 bases. The CDR3 covers 14 residues. CDR3 protein: CASSLPSTYNEQFF. The CDR3 DNA is TGTGCCAGCAGCCTCCCGTCCACTTACAATGAGCAGTTCTTC.

The sample holds a few counts of this clonotype. The rearrangement uses TRBV15 and TRBJ1-2; D gene unclear. CDR1 and CDR2 from the germline V gene are LNHNV and YYDKDF (reference sequence). There are 15 residues in the CDR3. V lost 1 base, J lost 4 bases, and 13 bases lay in between. CDR3 residues: CATSRAAREGYGYTF. The DNA of the CDR3 is TGTGCCACCAGCAGAGCTGCCCGGGAGGGCTATGGCTACACCTTC.

V is TRBV5-1 and J is TRBJ1-2, with D unclear. Germline CDR1 is SGHRS and CDR2 is YFSETQ. V was clipped by 4 bases and J by 6 bases, with 13 bases between them. The CDR3 spans 13 residues. CDR3 sequence reads: CASSPHQTDGYTF. CDR3 DNA: TGCGCCAGCAGCCCCCATCAAACTGATGGCTACACCTTC. The whole variable domain, filled in from reference TRBV5-1 and TRBJ1-2, reads KAGVTQTPRYLIKTRGQQVTLSCSPISGHRSVSWYQQTPGQGLQFLFEYFSETQRNKGNFPGRFSGRQFSNSRSEMNVSTLELGDSALYLCASSPHQTDGYTFGSGTRLTVV.

The sample holds many counts of this clonotype. The chain carries TRBV5-1 and TRBJ2-1; D not certain. Trimming took off 2 bases at V and 9 bases at J, with 15 bases between the two ends. From germline, CDR1 is SGHRS and CDR2 YFSETQ. The CDR3 runs to 14 residues. In DNA, the CDR3 is TGCGCCAGCAGCTTTTATACTGGCCGTGGTGAGCAGTTCTTC. Amino acids: CASSFYTGRGEQFF.